This T cell receptor (beta chain) originates from a study of cytomegalovirus exposure and HLA in healthy donors. Study-wide results and limits: Roughly uniform depth of sequencing across donors was assumed in presence/absence analyses. Later analysis suggested most CMV-associated TCR beta chains were HLA-restricted. Follow-up analysis seemed to connect common viral pathogens with several of the most significant clusters identified.

V shed 1 base and J 4 bases; nucleotides not matched to a gene: 10. Germline V gene data show CDR1 as SEHNR and CDR2 as FQNEAQ (reference sequence). The CDR3 has 17 amino acids. In the PCR, 60 Vbeta and 13 Jbeta primers were used. TCRdb's copy holds only in-frame clones and misses some; the assay was immunoSEQ multiplex PCR. The table includes 120,000 or so clones, approximately 70% detected once. Every donor was a healthy person donating bone marrow. On this clone itself: Its antigen is as yet unknown.

What was sequenced was PBMCs. The V gene is TRBV7-9, the J gene TRBJ2-3, with 8 bases matching TRBD1. This clonotype was sampled from a man younger than 35 in good health and CMV-seronegative. The CDR3 DNA is TGTGCCAGCAGCTTAGGTACCGGGACAGGCAAATCAGATACGCAGTATTTT. Translated, it gives CASSLGTGTGKSDTQYF.